These 17 T cell receptor beta chains originate from one sample sequenced in a study of blood T cell repertoires in COVID-19. The table came from immunoSEQ multiplex PCR; TCRdb's copy has only in-frame clones and leaves some out. The sample holds some 490,000 clones, less than 90% seen once. The sequenced sample was PBMCs or T cells enriched from blood (not recorded which). The receptor source for this set is a woman aged 55-70 years who had recovered from COVID-19.

The chain has TRBV27 and TRBJ1-5; D is possibly TRBD1 (6 bases). The CDR3 sequence is 15 residues long. V gave up 6 bases and J gave up 4 bases, with 16 bases separating them. The germline V gene encodes CDR1 MNHEY and CDR2 SMNVEV (reference sequence). The CDR3 reads CASRGTGLGNQPQHF. CDR3 nucleotide sequence: TGTGCCAGCAGGGGAACAGGGTTGGGAAATCAGCCCCAGCATTTT.

This chain uses TRBV3-1 (or the pseudogene TRBV3-2) with TRBJ2-3; possibly TRBD2 for D (5 bases). Germline V gene sequence: CDR1 LGHDT, CDR2 YNNKEL (reference sequence). The V end lost 0 bases, the J end lost 8 bases, and 18 bases lay between the germline ends. CDR3 length: 16 amino acids. The CDR3 here is CASSQDNPLLGGTQYF. In DNA, the CDR3 is TGTGCCAGCAGCCAAGATAACCCCCTCCTTGGAGGTACGCAGTATTTT.

Here the CDR3 reads CASRQWGGYNEQFF. CDR3 coding DNA: TGTGCCAGCAGACAGTGGGGCGGATACAATGAGCAGTTCTTC. The rearrangement joins TRBV2 to TRBJ2-1, with D possibly matching TRBD1 (5 bases). Germline loops: CDR1 SNHLY, CDR2 FYNNEI. The V gene lost 6 bases and the J gene lost 4 bases, with 13 bases spanning the gap. There are 14 residues in the CDR3.

V usage is TRBV10-3 and J usage is TRBJ1-5, with a weak D call TRBD1 (6 bases). Germline CDR1 reads ENHRY; CDR2 reads SYGVKD. This CDR3 comprises 16 residues. V lost 3 bases, J lost 2 bases, and 14 bases lay in between. CDR3 region: CAISDRGGAGNQPQHF. CDR3 nucleotides: TGTGCCATCAGTGATAGGGGGGGCGCGGGCAATCAGCCCCAGCATTTT.

The chain recombines TRBV10-3 with TRBJ2-7, with 8 bases identical to TRBD1. V lost 4 bases, J lost 5 bases, and 4 bases stayed unmatched. The germline V gene has CDR1 ENHRY and CDR2 SYGVKD. CDR3 length: 13 amino acids. The CDR3 nucleotides read TGTGCCATCAGTGGGCAGACAGGGGACGAGCAGTACGTC. This sequence encodes CAISGQTGDEQYV.

V gene TRBV25-1 combines with J gene TRBJ2-3, with 10 positions matching TRBD2. The V gene end was trimmed by 5 bases and the J gene end by 1 base; junction bases not matched to a gene: 6. Germline CDR1 is MGHDK and CDR2 is SYGVNS. This CDR3 spans 16 amino acids. The CDR3 sequence is CASSKGLAGGTDTQYF. CDR3 coding DNA: TGTGCCAGCAGTAAGGGGCTAGCGGGGGGCACAGATACGCAGTATTTT.

This clone is a singleton in its sample. The rearrangement links TRBV6-5 to TRBJ1-6; TRBD1 aligns across 7 bases. Trimming at V came to 3 bases and at J to 10 bases, leaving 6 bases not matched to a gene. The CDR3 spans 14 residues. The germline V gene has CDR1 MNHEY and CDR2 SVGAGI. The DNA of the CDR3 is TGTGCCAGCAGTTATGACAGGGTGCGATCACCCCTCCACTTT. Encoded protein: CASSYDRVRSPLHF.

The V call is TRBV6-5, the J call TRBJ2-7; tentatively, D is TRBD2 (6 bases). Germline-derived CDR1 and CDR2 are MNHEY and SVGAGI. Deletions cut 7 bases from V and 1 base from J, with 14 bases between. The CDR3 sequence is 14 residues long. CDR3 bases: TGTGCCAGCACCCCGGGACTCCTTTCCTACGAGCAGTACGTC. This encodes CASTPGLLSYEQYV.

The rearrangement joins TRBV9 to TRBJ2-5; D perhaps matches TRBD2 (5 bases). Germline CDR1 is SGDLS and CDR2 is YYNGEE. The CDR3 is 15 residues long. Trimming took 0 bases from V and 2 from J, leaving 11 bases between them. For the CDR3, the DNA is TGTGCCAGCAGCGTAGCTTGGGGAGTGCAAGAGACCCAGTACTTC. Its translation: CASSVAWGVQETQYF.

This clone showed up just a few times. Other DNA sequences of this sample code for an identical CDR3. The J gene is TRBJ1-4, the V gene TRBV6-5; weak D call: TRBD1 (6 bases). Trimming cost V 0 bases and J 5 bases, with 10 bases left between them. Germline assignment: CDR1 MNHEY and CDR2 SVGAGI. CDR3 length equals 15 residues. This CDR3 reads CASSYSGRGNEKLFF. For the CDR3, the DNA is TGTGCCAGCAGTTACTCAGGCAGGGGCAATGAAAAACTGTTTTTT.

The V call is TRBV7-9, the J call TRBJ1-6; D not certain. V was trimmed by 5 bases and J by 6 bases, leaving 17 bases between them. The CDR3 is 16 residues long. The germline V gene has CDR1 SEHNR and CDR2 FQNEAQ (reference sequence). The CDR3 region is CASSPGGRDGNSPLHF. For the CDR3, the DNA is TGTGCCAGCAGCCCTGGTGGGCGGGATGGTAATTCACCCCTCCACTTT.

The chain joins TRBV30 to TRBJ2-3, with TRBD2 as a possible D gene (5 bases). This CDR3 is 13 amino acids long. Germline values: CDR1 GTSNPN, CDR2 SVGIG (reference sequence). Between the trimmed V and J ends, which lost 7 bases and 4 bases, there was a span of 15 bases. CDR3 in amino acids: CAFEDEGADTQYF. The CDR3 bases are TGTGCCTTTGAAGACGAGGGTGCAGATACGCAGTATTTT.

This chain joins TRBV24-1 and TRBJ2-2, with 7 bases lining up with TRBD1. V was clipped by 9 bases and J by 1 base; unmatched bases: 7. The germline gives CDR1 KGHDR, CDR2 SFDVKD. The CDR3 has 15 residues. The CDR3 loop reads CATGLQGRNTGELFF. CDR3 nucleotides: TGTGCCACCGGATTACAGGGGAGGAACACCGGGGAGCTGTTTTTT.

The chain is built from TRBV7-8 and TRBJ2-7; the D is unclear. The V gene lost 5 bases and the J gene lost 1 base, with 9 bases spanning the gap. The CDR3 runs to 13 residues. Germline assignment: CDR1 SGHVS and CDR2 FQNEAQ. The DNA for the CDR3 is TGTGCCAGCAGCCCCCTCGGGTCCTACGAGCAGTACTTC. This encodes CASSPLGSYEQYF.

The chain joins TRBV12-5 to TRBJ2-7, with D possibly matching TRBD2 (5 bases). Trimming cost V 1 base and J 6 bases, with 13 bases left between them. CDR3 length equals 14 residues. CDR1 is LGHNT, CDR2 FRNRAP, per germline. CDR3 protein: CASGLGTSGSEQYF. For the CDR3, the DNA is TGTGCTAGTGGTTTGGGTACCTCTGGGAGCGAGCAGTACTTC. The entire variable domain, with the rest obtained from reference TRBV12-5 and TRBJ2-7, is as follows: DARVTQTPRHKVTEMGQEVTMRCQPILGHNTVFWYRQTMMQGLELLAYFRNRAPLDDSGMPKDRFSAEMPDATLATLKIQPSEPRDSAVYFCASGLGTSGSEQYFGPGTRLTVT.

This chain links TRBV5-6 with TRBJ2-2; 14 bases agree with TRBD2. Per germline, CDR1 SGHDT and CDR2 YYEEEE. The J segment lost 2 bases and the V segment lost 4 bases, leaving 7 bases of the junction unmatched. CDR3 length: 18 residues. The CDR3 loop is CASSPPGLAGVNTGELFF. For the CDR3, the DNA is TGTGCCAGCAGCCCACCGGGACTAGCGGGGGTCAACACCGGGGAGCTGTTTTTT.

This chain connects TRBV11-2 to TRBJ1-1; 8 positions match TRBD1. Germline V gene sequence: CDR1 SGHAT, CDR2 FQNNGV. The ends lost 5 bases at V and 3 bases at J; junction bases unmatched: 8. The CDR3 length is 15 residues. DNA of the CDR3: TGTGCCAGCAGCCCTCGACAGGGGCGGGACACTGAAGCTTTCTTT. This codes for CASSPRQGRDTEAFF.